One and the same sample provided the 5 T cell receptor beta chains below, sequenced in a study of T cell responses to AZD1222 COVID-19 vaccine. The protocol was immunoSEQ multiplex PCR, while the TCRdb copy is restricted to in-frame clones and leaves out a portion. The sample lists some 110,000 clones; roughly 84% were seen once. Source: peripheral blood, taken on day 0 of AZD1222 vaccination. The receptors come from an adult in good health.

The V and J genes are TRBV5-1 and TRBJ1-5; no firm D call. CDR1 SGHRS and CDR2 YFSETQ come from the germline V gene. The V gene lost 1 base and the J gene lost 5 bases, with 7 bases spanning the gap. The CDR3 is 13 residues long. The DNA of the CDR3 is TGCGCCAGCAGCTTGAATTGGGATCAGCCCCAGCATTTT. Its protein is CASSLNWDQPQHF.

This clone was observed a single time. The chain is built from TRBV6-5 and TRBJ1-5, with a weak D call TRBD1 (5 bases). With 2 bases removed from V and 9 bases from J, the gap between germline ends came to 8 bases. The CDR3 consists of 12 residues. Per the germline V gene, CDR1 is MNHEY and CDR2 is SVGAGI. CDR3 sequence (DNA): TGTGCCAGCAGTTACATCGGGGGGCCCCAGCATTTT. Translation: CASSYIGGPQHF.

V usage is TRBV29-1 and J usage is TRBJ1-1, with 7 nucleotides matching TRBD1. Germline lookup yields CDR1 SQVTM and CDR2 ANQGSEA. The J segment lost 1 base and the V segment lost 5 bases, leaving 7 bases of the junction unmatched. CDR3 length equals 14 residues. CDR3 nucleotides: TGCAGCGTTTTGCTACAGGGGAAGAACACTGAAGCTTTCTTT. This encodes CSVLLQGKNTEAFF. Drawing the rest from reference TRBV29-1 and TRBJ1-1, the complete variable domain is SAVISQKPSRDICQRGTSLTIQCQVDSQVTMMFWYRQQPGQSLTLIATANQGSEATYESGFVIDKFPISRPNLTFSTLTVSNMSPEDSSIYLCSVLLQGKNTEAFFGQGTRLTVV.

The chain employs TRBV5-1 and TRBJ2-1; D is unclear. Trimming cost V 4 bases and J 7 bases, with 9 bases left between them. This CDR3 contains 12 residues. Germline assignment: CDR1 SGHRS and CDR2 YFSETQ. CDR3 region: CASSLIRNEQFF. The CDR3 nucleotides are TGCGCCAGCAGCCTTATACGTAATGAGCAGTTCTTC.

The gene calls are TRBV5-1 and TRBJ2-1, with a possible D match to TRBD2 (5 bases). CDR3 length equals 16 residues. Per germline, CDR1 SGHRS and CDR2 YFSETQ. With 2 bases removed from V and 7 bases from J, the gap between germline ends came to 19 bases. CDR3 DNA: TGCGCCAGCAGCTTTGGATCGGAGCGGTTTTGGAATGAGCAGTTCTTC. Protein: CASSFGSERFWNEQFF.